The present TCR beta chain was sequenced within a study of blood T cell repertoires in COVID-19. At the level of the study: The study drew acute and convalescent COVID-19 samples from the United States, Italy and Spain. Sample material is recorded as cDNA or gDNA derived from T cells, B-cell-depleted T cells, or PBMCs.

CDR1 is MDHEN, CDR2 SYDVKM, per germline. The CDR3 is 13 residues long. Trimming cost V 4 bases and J 6 bases, with 10 bases left between them. The Seattle patients, enrolled during active infection, were followed longitudinally. As handled by the study authors: Amplification of reference gene primers was used by the study to estimate nucleated cell counts. Data came from immunoSEQ multiplex PCR; TCRdb stores just in-frame clones and leaves some out. That table gives V, J and clone size, and the DNA gave D and trimming. The top ten hold 14% to 15% of the sample, which has roughly 70,000 clones, around 74% seen once.

The clonotype was recovered from a man aged 55 to 69 with COVID-19, enrolled during active disease. The rearrangement links TRBV28 to TRBJ2-1; weak D call: TRBD1 (6 bases). Sample: peripheral blood. In nucleotides, the CDR3 is TGTGCCAGCAGTTGGGGGCAGGGCAATGAGCAGTTCTTC. As protein: CASSWGQGNEQFF.